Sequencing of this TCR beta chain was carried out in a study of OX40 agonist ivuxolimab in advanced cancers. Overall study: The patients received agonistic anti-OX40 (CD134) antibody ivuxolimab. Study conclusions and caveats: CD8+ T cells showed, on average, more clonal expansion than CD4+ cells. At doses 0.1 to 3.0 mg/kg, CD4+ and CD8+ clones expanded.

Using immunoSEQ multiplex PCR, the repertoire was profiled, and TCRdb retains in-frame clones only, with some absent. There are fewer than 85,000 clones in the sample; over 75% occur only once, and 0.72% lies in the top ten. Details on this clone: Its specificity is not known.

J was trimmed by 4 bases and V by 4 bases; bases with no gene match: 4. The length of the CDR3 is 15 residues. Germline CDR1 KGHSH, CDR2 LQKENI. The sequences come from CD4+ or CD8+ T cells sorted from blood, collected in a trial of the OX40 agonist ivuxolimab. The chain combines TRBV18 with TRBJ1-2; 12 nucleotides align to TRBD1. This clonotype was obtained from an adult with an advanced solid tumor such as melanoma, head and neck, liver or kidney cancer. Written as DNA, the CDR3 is TGTGCCAGCTCACAAGTGGGACAGGGGGCCTATGGCTACACCTTC. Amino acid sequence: CASSQVGQGAYGYTF.